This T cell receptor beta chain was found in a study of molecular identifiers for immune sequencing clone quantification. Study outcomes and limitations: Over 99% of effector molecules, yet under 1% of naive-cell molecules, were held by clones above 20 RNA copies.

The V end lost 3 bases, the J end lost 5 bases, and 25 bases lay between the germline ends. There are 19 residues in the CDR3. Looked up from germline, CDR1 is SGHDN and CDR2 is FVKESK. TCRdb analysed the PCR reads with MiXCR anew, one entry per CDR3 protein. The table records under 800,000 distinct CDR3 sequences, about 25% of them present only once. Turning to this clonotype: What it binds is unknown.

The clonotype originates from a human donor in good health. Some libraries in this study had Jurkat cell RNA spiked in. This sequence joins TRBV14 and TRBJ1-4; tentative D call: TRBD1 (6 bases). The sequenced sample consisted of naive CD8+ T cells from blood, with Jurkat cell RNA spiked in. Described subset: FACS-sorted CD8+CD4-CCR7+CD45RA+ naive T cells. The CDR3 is CASSHQYRGPRGENEKLFF. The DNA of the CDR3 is TGTGCCAGCAGCCATCAATACCGGGGGCCCAGGGGAGAGAATGAAAAACTGTTTTTT.